Sequencing of this TCR beta chain was carried out in a study of cytomegalovirus exposure and HLA in healthy donors. The repertoire was sequenced with immunoSEQ multiplex PCR; TCRdb's copy has only in-frame clones and lacks some. Of 150,000 to 200,000 clones listed, 85% to 90% are singletons. The CDR3 totals 16 residues. Looked up from germline, CDR1 is SGDLS and CDR2 is YYNGEE. V lost 3 bases and J 8 bases, leaving 23 bases between the germline ends. This chain links TRBV9 with TRBJ1-2; D is unclear. Sequenced sample: PBMCs. The clonotype originates from a man between 18 and 29 years old in good health and CMV-seronegative. The CDR3 bases are TGTGCCAGCAGCGCGACGGTGGGAGGGATTTGGGTGGGCTACACCTTC. Encoded protein: CASSATVGGIWVGYTF.